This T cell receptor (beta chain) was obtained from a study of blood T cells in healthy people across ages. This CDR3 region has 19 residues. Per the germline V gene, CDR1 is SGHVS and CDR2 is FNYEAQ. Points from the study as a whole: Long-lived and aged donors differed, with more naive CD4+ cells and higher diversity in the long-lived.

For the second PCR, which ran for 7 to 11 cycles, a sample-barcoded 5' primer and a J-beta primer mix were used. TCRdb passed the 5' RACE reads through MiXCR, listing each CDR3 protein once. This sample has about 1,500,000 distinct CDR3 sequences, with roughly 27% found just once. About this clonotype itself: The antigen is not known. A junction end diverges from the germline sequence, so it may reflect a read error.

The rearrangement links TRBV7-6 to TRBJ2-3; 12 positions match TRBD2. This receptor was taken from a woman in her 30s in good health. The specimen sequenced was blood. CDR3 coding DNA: TGTGCCAACAGCTTATCGACTAGCGGGGGTTCTCCTAGCACAGATACGCAGTATTTT. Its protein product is CANSLSTSGGSPSTDTQYF.